This TCR beta chain was identified in a study of OX40 agonist ivuxolimab in advanced cancers. On the study more broadly: A mean age of about 56 years, range roughly 20 to 79, was recorded, and 70% to 85% were male. The study reported partial responses in three patients: one hepatocellular carcinoma, two cutaneous melanoma.

Excluded were patients having autoimmune disease history or systemic immunosuppression. The sampling schedule covered blood at baseline, cycle 4 day 1, and cycle 7 day 1. The CDR3 covers 13 residues. The V end was cut by 1 base, the J end by 2 bases, with 6 bases between. Per germline, CDR1 LGHNA and CDR2 YNFKEQ. The assay was immunoSEQ multiplex PCR, and TCRdb's table has in-frame clones only and misses some. The table includes nearly 20,000 clones, about 80% detected once. The table lists this clone with a few counts. The sequence derives from an adult with an advanced solid tumor such as melanoma, head and neck, liver or kidney cancer. The starting material was CD4+ or CD8+ T cells sorted from blood, obtained in a trial of the OX40 agonist ivuxolimab. The rearrangement links TRBV4-2 to TRBJ2-7; D ambiguous. CDR3 bases: TGTGCCAGCAGCCAAGGCATGGCCTACGAGCAGTACTTC. Translation: CASSQGMAYEQYF.